A selection of T cell receptor beta chains follows, all from one sample in a study of identical twins. TCRdb redid the calling of the 5' RACE reads with MiXCR, one entry per CDR3 protein. The data show roughly 230,000 distinct CDR3 sequences, around 8.3% seen once. These data were likewise used in another study, on yellow fever vaccine responses in identical twins.

Sequencing was done on a sample of CD8+ T cells sorted from blood. The source is a young woman in good health. CDR3s include the opening cysteine and the closing phenylalanine or tryptophan. D genes are given only for firm matches. Size is stated for part of the rows, as once, few or many counts, or as a class when the clone is expanded.

V gene	D gene	clone size	J gene	CDR3 protein	CDR3 DNA
TRBV6-1	TRBD2	.	TRBJ2-3	CASSQLAGGRDTQYF	TGTGCCAGCAGTCAACTAGCGGGGGGTCGGGATACGCAGTATTTT
TRBV12-3/TRBV12-4	TRBD2	few	TRBJ2-1	CASRSLAGGGNEQFF	TGTGCCAGCAGGTCACTAGCGGGAGGGGGAAATGAGCAGTTCTTC
TRBV20-1	.	.	TRBJ2-3	CSAIGTDTQYF	TGCAGTGCTATTGGGACAGATACGCAGTATTTT
TRBV7-6	.	.	TRBJ2-3	CASSLLVFGGLGTDTQYF	TGTGCCAGCAGCTTATTAGTGTTTGGGGGGCTGGGGACAGATACGCAGTATTTT
TRBV6-1	.	many	TRBJ2-3	CASRIQGLSWPGTDTQYF	TGTGCCAGCAGGATTCAGGGGTTAAGTTGGCCGGGCACAGATACGCAGTATTTT
TRBV11-2	.	many	TRBJ2-3	CASSLADTQYF	TGTGCCAGCAGCTTAGCGGATACGCAGTATTTT
TRBV6-2/TRBV6-3	TRBD2	.	TRBJ2-1	CASSPAGVNEQFF	TGTGCCAGCAGCCCCGCGGGAGTAAATGAGCAGTTCTTC
TRBV20-1	.	few	TRBJ2-1	CSAREGGYNEQFF	TGCAGTGCTAGAGAAGGCGGTTACAATGAGCAGTTCTTC
TRBV27	TRBD2	many	TRBJ2-7	CASSSELALTYEQYF	TGTGCCAGCAGTTCAGAACTAGCGCTCACCTACGAGCAGTACTTC
TRBV20-1	.	many	TRBJ2-5	CSARGGTGGETQYF	TGCAGTGCTAGAGGCGGGACCGGTGGAGAGACCCAGTACTTC
TRBV3-1	TRBD2	few	TRBJ2-1	CASSLHVRSGGESSYNEQFF	TGTGCCAGCAGCCTCCACGTTCGAAGCGGGGGGGAGAGCTCCTACAATGAGCAGTTCTTC
TRBV29-1	TRBD2	many	TRBJ2-1	CSVGLAGPNEQFF	TGCAGCGTGGGACTAGCGGGACCCAATGAGCAGTTCTTC
TRBV7-9	.	.	TRBJ2-3	CASSSATDTQYF	TGTGCCAGCAGCTCGGCCACAGATACGCAGTATTTT
TRBV7-8	TRBD1	.	TRBJ2-2	CASSLTGGEGTGELFF	TGTGCCAGCAGCTTAACAGGGGGCGAGGGCACCGGGGAGCTGTTTTTT
TRBV28	.	few	TRBJ2-1	CASSSRQGGGSYNEQFF	TGTGCCAGCAGTTCGAGACAGGGCGGGGGCTCCTACAATGAGCAGTTCTTC
TRBV19	TRBD1	once	TRBJ2-7	CASMGQAYEQYF	TGTGCCAGTATGGGACAGGCCTACGAGCAGTACTTC
TRBV7-2	TRBD2	.	TRBJ2-5	CASSLGGGGEETQYF	TGTGCCAGCAGCTTAGGCGGGGGGGGTGAGGAGACCCAGTACTTC
TRBV25-1	TRBD1	few	TRBJ2-7	CASSPKSKPQGIPYEQYF	TGTGCCAGCAGTCCCAAATCAAAACCACAGGGGATCCCTTACGAGCAGTACTTC
TRBV4-2	TRBD2	many	TRBJ2-3	CASSQALAGGPEDTQYF	TGTGCCAGCAGCCAAGCACTAGCGGGAGGGCCAGAGGATACGCAGTATTTT
TRBV7-6	.	few	TRBJ2-1	CASSLFTNKMNNEQFF	TGTGCCAGCAGCTTATTTACTAACAAGATGAACAATGAGCAGTTCTTC
TRBV2	.	.	TRBJ1-1	CAAAESLTGTEAFF	TGTGCCGCGGCTGAGTCCCTAACAGGCACTGAAGCTTTCTTT
TRBV7-2	.	many	TRBJ2-1	CASSSEGHYNEQFF	TGTGCCAGCAGCTCTGAGGGCCACTACAATGAGCAGTTCTTC
TRBV6-1	.	.	TRBJ2-1	CASRAEIYNEQFF	TGTGCCAGCAGGGCAGAGATCTACAATGAGCAGTTCTTC
TRBV29-1	.	many	TRBJ2-1	CSVPEGGHNNEQFF	TGCAGCGTCCCAGAGGGGGGGCATAACAATGAGCAGTTCTTC
TRBV25-1	.	few	TRBJ2-2	CASSSPGRTNTGELFF	TGTGCCAGCAGTTCCCCGGGGAGGACGAACACCGGGGAGCTGTTTTTT
TRBV4-3	TRBD1	.	TRBJ2-7	CASSQADRGSYEQYF	TGCGCCAGCAGCCAAGCGGACAGGGGCTCCTACGAGCAGTACTTC
TRBV27	.	few	TRBJ1-3	CARRDGGNTIYF	TGTGCCAGGCGGGACGGAGGAAACACCATATATTTT
TRBV5-1	.	few	TRBJ2-1	CASSLLGGPAQNEQFF	TGCGCCAGCAGCTTGCTCGGGGGGCCGGCGCAGAATGAGCAGTTCTTC
TRBV5-6	TRBD2	.	TRBJ2-1	CASSLGASGPLSSYNEQFF	TGTGCCAGCAGCTTGGGGGCTAGCGGGCCTTTGAGCTCCTACAATGAGCAGTTCTTC
TRBV12-3/TRBV12-4	TRBD2	many	TRBJ2-1	CASSSRTLAGAYNEQFF	TGTGCCAGCAGTAGCCGCACCCTAGCGGGAGCCTACAATGAGCAGTTCTTC
TRBV4-3	.	.	TRBJ1-3	CASSQDSGAGNTIYF	TGCGCCAGCAGCCAAGATTCAGGGGCTGGAAACACCATATATTTT
TRBV4-3	TRBD2	few	TRBJ2-7	CASSQVLAGGLGIYEQYF	TGCGCCAGCAGCCAAGTTTTAGCGGGAGGGCTAGGAATCTACGAGCAGTACTTC
TRBV7-2	.	few	TRBJ2-7	CASSLWAGTSYEQYF	TGTGCCAGCAGCTTATGGGCCGGGACGTCCTACGAGCAGTACTTC
TRBV7-2	.	.	TRBJ2-1	CVRRGEQFF	TGTGTCCGTAGAGGTGAGCAGTTCTTC
TRBV11-2	TRBD1	many	TRBJ2-7	CASSRQGDYEQYF	TGTGCCAGCAGTCGACAGGGGGACTACGAGCAGTACTTC
TRBV28	.	.	TRBJ1-3	CASSHTGSGNTIYF	TGTGCCAGCAGTCACACAGGGTCTGGAAACACCATATATTTT
TRBV4-3	.	few	TRBJ2-7	CASSQAPGAGFEQYF	TGCGCCAGCAGCCAAGCGCCAGGGGCTGGATTCGAGCAGTACTTC
TRBV12-3/TRBV12-4	TRBD2	many	TRBJ2-1	CASRKPMGGDLEQFF	TGTGCCAGCAGAAAGCCCATGGGAGGGGACCTAGAGCAGTTCTTC
TRBV20-1	.	few	TRBJ2-2	CSARDMVNTGELFF	TGCAGTGCTAGAGATATGGTGAACACCGGGGAGCTGTTTTTT
TRBV20-1	TRBD2	many	TRBJ2-1	CSRAGVQDFNEQFF	TGCAGTAGAGCGGGAGTGCAGGATTTCAATGAGCAGTTCTTC
TRBV29-1	TRBD2	many	TRBJ2-1	CSVLSGGTSGSRNEQFF	TGCAGCGTTCTAAGCGGGGGGACTAGCGGGAGTCGCAATGAGCAGTTCTTC
TRBV15	TRBD1	.	TRBJ1-1	CATSSQGQVEAFF	TGTGCCACCAGCAGTCAGGGACAGGTTGAAGCTTTCTTT
TRBV29-1	.	.	TRBJ2-3	CSVAGKGGTDTQYF	TGCAGCGTTGCGGGCAAAGGGGGCACAGATACGCAGTATTTT
TRBV27	TRBD2	few	TRBJ2-7	CASSSSLANYEQYF	TGTGCCAGCAGTTCCTCACTAGCGAACTACGAGCAGTACTTC
TRBV29-1	TRBD1	.	TRBJ2-7	CSVGRTGAAASYEQYF	TGCAGCGTTGGAAGGACAGGGGCCGCGGCGTCCTACGAGCAGTACTTC
TRBV7-9	.	medium-sized	TRBJ2-2	CASSLSSSVGTGELFF	TGTGCCAGCAGCTTAAGCAGCTCGGTAGGCACCGGGGAGCTGTTTTTT
TRBV20-1	.	few	TRBJ2-7	CSARGVRGALYEQYF	TGCAGTGCTAGAGGCGTTCGGGGGGCCCTCTACGAGCAGTACTTC
TRBV14	.	many	TRBJ2-3	CASSQDRGSPSTDTQYF	TGTGCCAGCAGCCAAGATCGGGGTAGCCCTAGCACAGATACGCAGTATTTT
TRBV14	.	few	TRBJ2-5	CASSQGRGLVQETQYF	TGTGCCAGCAGCCAAGGGCGGGGTCTAGTTCAAGAGACCCAGTACTTC
TRBV2	.	.	TRBJ2-1	CASRPGTSVVDEQFF	TGTGCCAGCAGACCCGGGACTTCCGTCGTAGATGAGCAGTTCTTC